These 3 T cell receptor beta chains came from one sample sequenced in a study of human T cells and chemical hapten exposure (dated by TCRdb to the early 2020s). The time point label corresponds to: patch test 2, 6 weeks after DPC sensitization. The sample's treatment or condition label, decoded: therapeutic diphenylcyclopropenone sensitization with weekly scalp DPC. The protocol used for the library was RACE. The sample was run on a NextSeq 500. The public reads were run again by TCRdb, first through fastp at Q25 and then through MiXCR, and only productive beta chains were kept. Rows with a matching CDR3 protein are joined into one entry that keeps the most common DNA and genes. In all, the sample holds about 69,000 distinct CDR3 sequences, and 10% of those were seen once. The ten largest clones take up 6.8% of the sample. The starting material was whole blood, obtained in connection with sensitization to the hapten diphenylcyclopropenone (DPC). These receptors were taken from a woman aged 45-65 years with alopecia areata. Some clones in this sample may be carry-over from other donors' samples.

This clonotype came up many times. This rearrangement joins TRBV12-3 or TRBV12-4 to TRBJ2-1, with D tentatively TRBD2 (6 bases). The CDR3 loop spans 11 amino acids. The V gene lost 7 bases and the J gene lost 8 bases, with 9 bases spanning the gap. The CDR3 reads CASTRGHEQFF. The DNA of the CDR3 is TGTGCCAGCACGCGGGGCCATGAGCAGTTCTTC.

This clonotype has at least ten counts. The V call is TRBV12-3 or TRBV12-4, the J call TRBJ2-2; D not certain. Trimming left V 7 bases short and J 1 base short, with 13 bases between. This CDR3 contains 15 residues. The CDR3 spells CASTPLGMNTGELFF. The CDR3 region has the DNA TGTGCCAGCACCCCTTTGGGGATGAACACCGGGGAGCTGTTTTTT.

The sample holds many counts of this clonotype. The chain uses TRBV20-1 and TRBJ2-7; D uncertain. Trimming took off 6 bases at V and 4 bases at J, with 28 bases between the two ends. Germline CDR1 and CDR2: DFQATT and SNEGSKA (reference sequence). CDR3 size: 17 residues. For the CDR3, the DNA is TGCAGTGCGACCCCGGGCTCGAACGTTCCTCTAAGATACGAGCAGTACTTC. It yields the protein CSATPGSNVPLRYEQYF.